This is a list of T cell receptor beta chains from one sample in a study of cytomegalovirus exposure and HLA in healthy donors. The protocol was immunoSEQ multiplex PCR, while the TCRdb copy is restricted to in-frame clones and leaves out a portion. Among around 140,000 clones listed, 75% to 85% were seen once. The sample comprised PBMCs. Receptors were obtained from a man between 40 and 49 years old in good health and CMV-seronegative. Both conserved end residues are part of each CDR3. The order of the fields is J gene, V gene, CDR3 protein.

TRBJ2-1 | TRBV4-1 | CASSQVQGAVYNEQFF
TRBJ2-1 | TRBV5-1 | CASSLKSGGSYNEQFF
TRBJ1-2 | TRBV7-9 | CASSSGERGDRANYGHTF
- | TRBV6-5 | CASSYIGRVHEQYF
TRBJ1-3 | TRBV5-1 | CASSIGRVESGNTIYF
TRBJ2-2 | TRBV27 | CASSLLGGYTGELFF
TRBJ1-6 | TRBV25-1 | CASSEANSPLHF
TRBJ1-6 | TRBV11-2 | CASSVDGASPLHF
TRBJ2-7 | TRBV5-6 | CASSFGGRQTTYEQYF
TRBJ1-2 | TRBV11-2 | CASSSDYRYGYTF
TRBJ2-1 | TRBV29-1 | CSAEDSALINEQFF
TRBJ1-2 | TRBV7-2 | CASSPNQGRGYTF